The sequence of this T cell receptor beta chain was determined in a study of blood T cell repertoires in COVID-19. Study at large: PBMCs, B-cell-depleted T cells, or T cells provided the cDNA or gDNA that made up the material.

This CDR3 contains 14 residues. V shed 4 bases and J 2 bases; nucleotides not matched to a gene: 5. Looked up from germline, CDR1 is LNHDA and CDR2 is SQIVND (reference sequence). The sample holds one count of this clone. Other DNA sequences in the same sample also yield this CDR3. Original processing methods: Estimation of nucleated cell counts was performed using reference gene primer amplification. The method was immunoSEQ multiplex PCR; TCRdb's version includes in-frame clones alone and lacks a portion of them. V and J calls and clone size follow that table, whereas D and trimming were derived from the DNA. The sample lists over 400,000 clones, 80% to 90% occurring once.

The sample consisted of peripheral blood. The chain combines TRBV19 with TRBJ2-7, with TRBD1 identical over 7 bases. The receptor's source is a human donor in a cohort sampled during active COVID-19. The CDR3 DNA reads as TGTGCCAGTAGTACCACGGGGACAGCCTACGAGCAGTACTTC. As protein: CASSTTGTAYEQYF.